This T cell receptor (beta chain) was recorded in a study of identical twins. General observations from the study: Because invariant MAIT and iNKT cells could be present, zero-insertion analyses could be partly confounded.

J gave up 5 bases and V 5 bases, and 2 bases lay outside the gene matches. The CDR3 length is 12 residues. Via MiXCR, TCRdb re-called the 5' RACE reads, giving one row per CDR3 protein. The data hold hundreds of thousands of distinct CDR3 sequences, with around 20% observed a single time. This clonotype was observed at least ten times. Its antigen is currently unknown. These same data were also listed under a study on T cells expressing NK-cell markers. That work states: All TCR beta repertoires analysed originated from sorted CD3+CD56+NKG2C+, CD3+CD56+NKG2C- and CD3+CD56-NKG2C+ T cells. In several donors, dominant CD3+CD56+NKG2C+ clones formed about 1.0-7.0% of CD8+ cells. Expanded clones of NKG2C+ T cells had an unclear HCMV specificity.

The TCR originated in a woman aged 18 to 35 in good health. Sequences were obtained from PBMCs. This rearrangement joins TRBV12-3 or TRBV12-4 to TRBJ1-2, with 7 bases identical to TRBD1. The CDR3 reads CASSQQGYGYTF. The CDR3 coding sequence is TGTGCCAGCAGTCAACAGGGGTATGGCTACACCTTC.